The 29 T cell receptor beta chains listed next were all sequenced from one sample in a study of PD-1 blockade in mismatch repair-deficient tumors. TCRdb's copy holds only in-frame clones and misses some; the assay was immunoSEQ multiplex PCR. The sample includes 40,000 to 60,000 clones, 81% of them seen just once. The sample was peripheral blood, taken less than 21 weeks after starting pembrolizumab. These receptors were taken from an adult with mismatch repair-deficient cancer.

A single count supports this clone. The chain links TRBV7-3 to TRBJ2-5; D is tentatively TRBD1 or TRBD2 (6 bases each). V was clipped by 5 bases and J by 3 bases, with 10 bases between them. CDR3 size: 13 residues. The germline gives CDR1 SGHTA, CDR2 FQGTGA. Written as DNA, the CDR3 is TGTGCCAGCAGCAGGGGGGCAGAAGAGACCCAGTACTTC. It is translated as CASSRGAEETQYF.

This rearrangement joins TRBV6-6 to TRBJ1-2, with 12 nucleotides matching TRBD1. This CDR3 comprises 13 residues. CDR1 is MNHNY, CDR2 SVGAGI, per germline (reference sequence). Trimming at V came to 0 bases and at J to 12 bases, leaving 2 bases not matched to a gene. CDR3 sequence (DNA): TGTGCCAGCAGTTACTCGGGACAGGGGGCGGACACCTTC. It codes for CASSYSGQGADTF.

The genes are TRBV28 and TRBJ1-4; no clear D gene. Germline V CDR1 and CDR2: MDHEN, SYDVKM. This CDR3 comprises 11 residues. The V end was cut by 7 bases, the J end by 8 bases, with 8 bases between. CDR3 residues: CASKDGEKLFF. Here the CDR3 DNA reads TGTGCCAGCAAGGACGGGGAAAAACTGTTTTTT. The complete variable domain, with remaining parts taken from reference TRBV28 and TRBJ1-4, reads DVKVTQSSRYLVKRTGEKVFLECVQDMDHENMFWYRQDPGLGLRLIYFSYDVKMKEKGDIPEGYSVSREKKERFSLILESASTNQTSMYLCASKDGEKLFFGSGTQLSVL.

The rearrangement uses TRBV18 and TRBJ1-1, with a possible D match to TRBD1 (5 bases). V was trimmed by 8 bases and J by 0 bases, leaving 16 bases between them. Germline values: CDR1 KGHSH, CDR2 LQKENI. CDR3 length: 15 residues. CDR3 DNA: TGTGCCAGCACCAGGGACGGACATATGAACACTGAAGCTTTCTTT. Translating it yields CASTRDGHMNTEAFF.

V is TRBV28 and J is TRBJ2-1; weak D call: TRBD2 (6 bases). V gave up 6 bases and J gave up 9 bases, with 12 bases separating them. The V gene's germline CDR1 is MDHEN and CDR2 SYDVKM. CDR3 length equals 12 residues. The CDR3 loop reads CASRLAGFEQFF. The CDR3 nucleotides read TGTGCCAGCAGGTTGGCGGGGTTTGAGCAGTTCTTC. Looking up the rest from reference TRBV28 and TRBJ2-1 gives the full variable domain: DVKVTQSSRYLVKRTGEKVFLECVQDMDHENMFWYRQDPGLGLRLIYFSYDVKMKEKGDIPEGYSVSREKKERFSLILESASTNQTSMYLCASRLAGFEQFFGPGTRLTVL.

This rearrangement joins TRBV4-3 to TRBJ2-7; the match to TRBD1 covers 8 bases. Germline lookup yields CDR1 LGHNA and CDR2 YSLEER. The CDR3 is made up of 15 amino acids. V lost 3 bases to trimming and J lost 1 base; unmatched junction nucleotides: 5. CDR3 DNA: TGCGCCAGCAGCCATTCCGGGACAGGATCCTACGAGCAGTACTTC. Amino acids: CASSHSGTGSYEQYF.

CDR3 DNA: TGTGCCAGCAGTGAGAGGGGCGGAAGGGAGCAGTACTTC. Its translation: CASSERGGREQYF. V is TRBV2 and J is TRBJ2-7, with D possibly called TRBD1 or TRBD2 (5 bases each). The CDR3 spans 13 residues. The V gene lost 3 bases and the J gene lost 7 bases, with 13 bases spanning the gap. Germline V lookup: CDR1 SNHLY, CDR2 FYNNEI.

This chain links TRBV9 with TRBJ2-7; no firm D call. Germline V CDR1 and CDR2: SGDLS, YYNGEE. Trimming cost V 0 bases and J 3 bases, with 10 bases left between them. The CDR3 sequence is 14 residues long. CDR3 coding DNA: TGTGCCAGCAGCGTAGAAGGCTTATTCTACGAGCAGTACTTC. This sequence encodes CASSVEGLFYEQYF.

This clone was detected only a few times. This sequence joins TRBV6-5 and TRBJ2-2, with 8 bases fitting TRBD1. The germline V gene encodes CDR1 MNHEY and CDR2 SVGAGI. The CDR3 is 15 residues long. Trimming at V came to 0 bases and at J to 7 bases, leaving 4 bases not matched to a gene. The CDR3 region is CASSYSRQGSGELFF. CDR3 sequence (DNA): TGTGCCAGCAGTTACTCCAGACAGGGGAGCGGGGAGCTGTTTTTT.

The chain employs TRBV5-5 and TRBJ2-4; 8 nucleotides align to TRBD2. The CDR3 has 15 residues. V shed 8 bases and J 3 bases; nucleotides not matched to a gene: 10. Germline-derived CDR1 and CDR2 are SGHKS and YYEKEE (reference sequence). The CDR3: CASSALAGFKNIQYF. CDR3 DNA sequence: TGTGCCAGTTCAGCTCTAGCGGGTTTCAAAAACATTCAGTACTTC.

As concerns this clone: The germline gene is not matched at one end of the junction; a read error may be the cause. The sample carries other DNA sequences with the same CDR3. The rearrangement joins TRBV6-1 to TRBJ2-7, with TRBD2 identical over 8 bases. The CDR3 is 16 residues long. CDR1 and CDR2 (germline): MNHNS, SASEGT. The DNA of the CDR3 is TGTGCCAGTAGTGAAGCTCTCGCGGGAGGTTCTTACGAGCAGTACTTC. As protein: CASSEALAGGSYEQYF.

This sequence joins TRBV7-2 and TRBJ1-1; D possibly corresponds to TRBD1 (6 bases). Looked up from germline, CDR1 is SGHTA and CDR2 is FQGNSA. Trimming left V 1 base short and J 1 base short, with 10 bases between. The CDR3 has 15 amino acids. The CDR3 DNA reads TGTGCCAGCAGCTTAGAGGGGGTTCCGAACACTGAAGCTTTCTTT. As protein: CASSLEGVPNTEAFF.

This chain connects TRBV14 to TRBJ2-7; TRBD1 matches at 7 bases. From germline, CDR1 is SGHDN and CDR2 FVKESK. J gave up 3 bases and V 4 bases, and 9 bases lay outside the gene matches. The CDR3 has 15 amino acids. CDR3 region: CASSRQGRLGYEQYF. The DNA for the CDR3 is TGTGCCAGCAGCCGACAGGGTCGATTAGGCTACGAGCAGTACTTC.

This chain connects TRBV19 to TRBJ2-2; no clear D gene. This CDR3 is 14 amino acids long. V lost 5 bases to trimming and J lost 0 bases, with 7 bases between them. Looked up from germline, CDR1 is LNHDA and CDR2 is SQIVND (reference sequence). CDR3 sequence reads: CASSRPSNTGELFF. The CDR3 coding sequence is TGTGCCAGTAGTCGCCCGTCGAACACCGGGGAGCTGTTTTTT.

The V call is TRBV11-3, the J call TRBJ2-1, with TRBD2 matching 8 bases. The germline V gene encodes CDR1 SGHNT and CDR2 YENEEA. The junction had 2 bases not matched to a gene; V was cut back by 3 bases and J by 1 base. The CDR3 length is 15 residues. The CDR3 reads CASSLASGSYNEQFF. For the CDR3, the DNA is TGTGCCAGCAGCTTGGCTAGCGGGTCCTACAATGAGCAGTTCTTC.

The chain is built from TRBV18 and TRBJ2-3, with no clear D. V dropped 1 base and J dropped 6 bases, with 5 bases sitting between them. Germline CDR1 KGHSH, CDR2 LQKENI. The CDR3 covers 12 residues. In DNA form, the CDR3 reads TGTGCCAGCTCACCACGGACGGATACGCAGTATTTT. As protein: CASSPRTDTQYF.

This clone was observed a few times. The rearrangement joins TRBV5-4 to TRBJ1-2; TRBD1 aligns across 9 bases. The junction had 13 bases not matched to a gene; V was cut back by 5 bases and J by 5 bases. CDR3 length equals 16 residues. Germline V lookup: CDR1 SGHNT, CDR2 YYREEE (reference sequence). The CDR3, as DNA: TGTGCCAGCAGTACAGGGGGCACCACGATGCCATATGGCTACACCTTC. It codes for CASSTGGTTMPYGYTF.

The chain has TRBV6-1 and TRBJ2-3, with D hard to call. This CDR3 is built from 15 residues. CDR1 MNHNS and CDR2 SASEGT come from the germline V gene. Trimming pared 4 bases from V and 0 bases from J, leaving 11 bases between. The CDR3 is CASSAGASSTDTQYF. CDR3 nucleotide sequence: TGTGCCAGCAGTGCAGGAGCATCTAGCACAGATACGCAGTATTTT.

As for this clone: At one of its ends the junction is not consistent with the germline gene, which may arise from a read error. CDR3 coding DNA: TGTGCTAGCAGCCCCTTCAGCGGGAGGGACACAGATACGCAGTATTTT. It encodes CASSPFSGRDTDTQYF. The chain joins TRBV7-7 to TRBJ2-3, with 10 nucleotides matching TRBD2. CDR3 size: 16 residues. Germline CDR1 is SSHAT and CDR2 is FNYEAQ (reference sequence).

The chain carries TRBV12-2 and TRBJ2-1; the table's TRBD2 call for D was not verified on the DNA. TRBV12-2 is described as a pseudogene. CDR3 length: 16 residues. In DNA, the CDR3 is TGTGCAAGTCGCTTAGCCCATAACCCCGAACTTAATGAGCAGTTCTTC. As protein: CASRLAHNPELNEQFF.

The rearrangement uses TRBV11-1 and TRBJ2-7, with 9 positions matching TRBD2. Germline CDR1 reads SGHAT; CDR2 reads FQDESV (reference sequence). The CDR3 has 15 amino acids. Trimming took 5 bases from V and 5 from J; bases not matched to a gene: 10. The CDR3 region has the DNA TGTGCCAGCAGCCCGCGACTAGCGGAGGGGCACGAGCAGTACTTC. It yields the protein CASSPRLAEGHEQYF.

J is TRBJ1-2 and V is TRBV5-1; maybe TRBD1 (6 bases). Germline CDR1 SGHRS, CDR2 YFSETQ. Trimming shortened V by 1 base and J by 6 bases, and 16 bases separated the two germline ends. The length of the CDR3 is 15 residues. The CDR3 nucleotides are TGCGCCAGCAGCTTGTCCCCTCGGGGGGCGGATGGCTACACCTTC. Translated, it gives CASSLSPRGADGYTF.

This chain uses TRBV19 with TRBJ2-2; TRBD1 aligns across 10 bases. The trim removed 6 bases at V and 7 bases at J, leaving 8 bases unmatched. Germline V gives CDR1 LNHDA, CDR2 SQIVND (reference sequence). This CDR3 has 15 amino acids. The CDR3: CASSPGTGDRGELFF. The CDR3 bases are TGTGCCAGTAGCCCGGGGACAGGGGACCGCGGGGAGCTGTTTTTT. Using reference TRBV19 and TRBJ2-2 for the parts outside the CDR3, the full variable domain is DGGITQSPKYLFRKEGQNVTLSCEQNLNHDAMYWYRQDPGQGLRLIYYSQIVNDFQKGDIAEGYSVSREKKESFPLTVTSAQKNPTAFYLCASSPGTGDRGELFFGEGSRLTVL.

The CDR3 nucleotides read TGTGCCACCAGCAGAGAAGCTAGCGGGAGCTCAAACTACAATGAGCAGTTCTTC. Translating gives CATSREASGSSNYNEQFF. The V call is TRBV15, the J call TRBJ2-1; 10 bases match TRBD2. This CDR3 is 18 amino acids long. Trimming cost V 0 bases and J 3 bases; bases outside gene matches: 8. In germline, CDR1 is LNHNV, CDR2 YYDKDF (reference sequence).

The rearrangement uses TRBV4-1 and TRBJ1-4; tentatively, D is TRBD1 (5 bases). Germline CDR1 reads MGHRA; CDR2 reads YSYEKL. The CDR3 length is 15 residues. V lost 4 bases, J lost 3 bases, and 12 bases lay in between. The CDR3 bases are TGCGCCAGCAGCCTCAGGGAGGCGGCTAATGAAAAACTGTTTTTT. This sequence encodes CASSLREAANEKLFF.

The rearrangement joins TRBV25-1 to TRBJ2-7; D gene unclear. Trimming left V 3 bases short and J 0 bases short, with 9 bases between. The CDR3 sequence is 14 residues long. Germline CDR1 MGHDK, CDR2 SYGVNS. The CDR3 DNA reads as TGTGCCAGCAGTGATACAGCGAGCTCCTACGAGCAGTACTTC. It translates to CASSDTASSYEQYF.

The chain combines TRBV13 with TRBJ1-2, with D possibly matching TRBD1 (5 bases). V was clipped by 5 bases and J by 4 bases, with 14 bases between them. From germline, CDR1 is PRHDT and CDR2 FYEKMQ (reference sequence). The CDR3 sequence is 14 residues long. CDR3 in amino acids: CASSTSDRSYGYTF. As DNA, the CDR3 is TGTGCCAGCAGCACCTCAGACAGAAGCTATGGCTACACCTTC.

The chain recombines TRBV7-3 with TRBJ2-2; unclear D gene. Trimming took 4 bases from V and 4 from J, leaving 10 bases between them. The CDR3 sequence is 14 residues long. From germline, CDR1 is SGHTA and CDR2 FQGTGA. The CDR3, as DNA: TGTGCCAGCAGCTCCCGTCTCTCCACCGGGGAGCTGTTTTTT. Its translation: CASSSRLSTGELFF.

This clone was detected a few times. The V and J genes are TRBV5-6 and TRBJ2-1; 7 bases are a match to TRBD2. Germline V gene lookup returns CDR1 SGHDT and CDR2 YYEEEE. The CDR3 is 15 residues long. V lost 4 bases to trimming and J lost 4 bases; unmatched junction nucleotides: 8. Here the CDR3 reads CASSPGGNGYNEQFF. CDR3 bases: TGTGCCAGCAGCCCCGGGGGGAATGGGTACAATGAGCAGTTCTTC. Full variable domain (remainder filled in from reference TRBV5-6 and TRBJ2-1): DAGVTQSPTHLIKTRGQQVTLRCSPKSGHDTVSWYQQALGQGPQFIFQYYEEEERQRGNFPDRFSGHQFPNYSSELNVNALLLGDSALYLCASSPGGNGYNEQFFGPGTRLTVL.